One TCR beta chain is described in this entry. Original handling: Amplified reference gene primers provided the basis for estimating nucleated cell counts. Data came from immunoSEQ multiplex PCR; TCRdb stores just in-frame clones and leaves some out. The V and J calls and clone size are taken from that table; D and trimming were inferred from the DNA. This table has fewer than 300,000 clones, more than 70% appearing once. The sample comes from a study of blood T cell repertoires in COVID-19. Study background: Spain, Italy and the United States supplied samples that represented acute and convalescent COVID-19. PBMCs, B-cell-depleted T cells, or T cells were the source of the cDNA or gDNA that made up the material.

The CDR3 covers 12 residues. CDR1 and CDR2 from the germline V gene are SGHTA and FQGNSA. Trimming removed 3 bases from V and 4 bases from J, with 4 bases in between. The sequenced sample was peripheral blood. The source of this sequence is a woman between 18 and 30 years old with acute or convalescent COVID-19. The chain couples TRBV7-2 to TRBJ1-5, with D hard to call. The CDR3 loop is CASSFGNQPQHF. In DNA form, the CDR3 reads TGTGCCAGCAGCTTCGGTAATCAGCCCCAGCATTTT.